This T cell receptor (beta chain) came from a study of blood T cell repertoires in COVID-19. About the study: The origin of the acute and convalescent COVID-19 samples was the United States, Italy and Spain.

With V trimmed by 6 bases and J by 6 bases, 13 bases remained unmatched. The CDR3 length is 16 residues. CDR1 and CDR2 from the germline V gene are MDHEN and SYDVKM. Produced via immunoSEQ multiplex PCR; TCRdb's table is partial and in-frame only. The repertoire holds some 300,000 clones, with about 90% as singletons. V gene TRBV28 combines with J gene TRBJ2-2, with 7 bases that match TRBD1. The sample consisted of PBMCs or T cells enriched from blood (not recorded which). This receptor was taken from a woman in her 30s who had recovered from COVID-19. Here the CDR3 reads CASSPVTGSGSGELFF. DNA of the CDR3: TGTGCCAGCAGCCCCGTGACAGGGTCCGGGTCCGGGGAGCTGTTTTTT.